This entry describes one TCR beta chain. Primers: 60 Vbeta forward and 13 Jbeta reverse. Libraries were prepared by immunoSEQ multiplex PCR; TCRdb keeps only in-frame clonotypes and omits some of them. The table shows some 180,000 clones, with about 88% occurring only once. The sample belongs to a study of cytomegalovirus exposure and HLA in healthy donors. Germline V gives CDR1 SGDLS, CDR2 YYNGEE. CDR3 length equals 14 residues. The ends were cut back, 0 bases at V and 3 bases at J, with 9 bases in the middle. The V gene is TRBV9, the J gene TRBJ1-1, with D uncertain. The sequence came from a man aged 30-40 years in good health and CMV-seropositive. The sample comprised PBMCs. The CDR3 is CASSVVREDTEAFF. In DNA, the CDR3 is TGTGCCAGCAGCGTAGTGCGGGAAGACACTGAAGCTTTCTTT. The entire variable domain, with the rest obtained from reference TRBV9 and TRBJ1-1, is as follows: DSGVTQTPKHLITATGQRVTLRCSPRSGDLSVYWYQQSLDQGLQFLIQYYNGEERAKGNILERFSAQQFPDLHSELNLSSLELGDSALYFCASSVVREDTEAFFGQGTRLTVV.